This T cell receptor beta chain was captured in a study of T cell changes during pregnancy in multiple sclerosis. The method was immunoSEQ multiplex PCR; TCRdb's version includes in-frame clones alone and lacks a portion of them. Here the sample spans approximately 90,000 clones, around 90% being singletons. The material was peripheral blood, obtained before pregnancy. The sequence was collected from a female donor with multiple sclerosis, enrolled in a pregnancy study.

CDR3 DNA: TGTGCCAGCAGGGCTGCGGGAGGGGGCACTGAAGCTTTCTTT. It is translated as CASRAAGGGTEAFF. V gene TRBV2 combines with J gene TRBJ1-1; maybe TRBD1 (6 bases). V was shortened by 6 bases and J by 4 bases, with 15 bases between the two germline ends. This CDR3 is built from 14 residues. Germline V gives CDR1 SNHLY, CDR2 FYNNEI. Supplemented by reference TRBV2 and TRBJ1-1, the full variable domain reads EPEVTQTPSHQVTQMGQEVILRCVPISNHLYFYWYRQILGQKVEFLVSFYNNEISEKSEIFDDQFSVERPDGSNFTLKIRSTKLEDSAMYFCASRAAGGGTEAFFGQGTRLTVV.